A single T cell receptor beta chain is shown here with its context. Its specificity is unknown. The data were produced by immunoSEQ multiplex PCR, yet TCRdb's version contains in-frame clones alone and is incomplete. Here the sample spans 75,000 to 90,000 clones, about 78% being singletons. This specimen comes from a study of T cell responses to AZD1222 COVID-19 vaccine. Study-level findings and limits: The donor cohort was predominantly white British with a female majority, and clonal diversity may have been underestimated. Every sample of the repertoires postdated the peak T cell response. Close to half of spike-specific TCRs reportedly recognize unmutated variant regions. Just a handful of AZD1222 recipients were seropositive at baseline.

The CDR3 length is 15 residues. V was pared by 5 bases and J by 2 bases, with 8 bases of the junction left unmatched. Germline loops: CDR1 WNHNN, CDR2 SYGVQD (reference sequence). J is TRBJ2-7 and V is TRBV10-1; 8 nucleotides line up with TRBD1. The receptor was isolated from an adult in good health. The source material was peripheral blood, sampled on day 0 of AZD1222 vaccination. CDR3 region: CASSKGTGATYEQYF. CDR3 nucleotide sequence: TGCGCCAGCAGTAAAGGGACAGGCGCTACCTACGAGCAGTACTTC.